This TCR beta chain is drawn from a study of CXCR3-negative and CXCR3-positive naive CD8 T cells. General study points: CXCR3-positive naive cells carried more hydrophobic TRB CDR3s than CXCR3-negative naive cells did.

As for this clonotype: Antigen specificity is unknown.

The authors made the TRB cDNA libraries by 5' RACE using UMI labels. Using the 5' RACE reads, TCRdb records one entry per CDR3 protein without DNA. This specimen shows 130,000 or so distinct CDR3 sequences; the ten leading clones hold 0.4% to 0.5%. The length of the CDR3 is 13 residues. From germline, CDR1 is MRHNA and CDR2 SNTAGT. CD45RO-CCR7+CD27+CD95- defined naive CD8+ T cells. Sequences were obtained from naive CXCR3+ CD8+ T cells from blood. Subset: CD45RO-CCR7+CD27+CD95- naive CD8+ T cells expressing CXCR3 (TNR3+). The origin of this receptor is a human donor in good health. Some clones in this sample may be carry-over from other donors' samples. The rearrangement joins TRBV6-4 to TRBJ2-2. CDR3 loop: CASSDGRAGELFF.